What follows are 8 T cell receptor beta chains derived from one specimen sequenced in a study of shared clonotypes between healthy human individuals. Repertoires were generated with immunoSEQ multiplex PCR, while TCRdb's copy carries only in-frame clones and drops some. The sample has fewer than 1.6 million clones, approximately 98.5% seen once. The source material was naive CD4+ T cells sorted from blood. Indicated subset: CD45RA+ positively selected. These receptors came from a man younger than 45 in good health.

Details on this clone: The junction and the germline gene differ at one end; a read error may be behind it. J is TRBJ2-7 and V is TRBV6-5, with unresolved D. Germline values: CDR1 MNHEY, CDR2 SVGAGI. This CDR3 comprises 15 residues. In DNA, the CDR3 is TGTGCCAGCAGCGTTCTAGGGTCAGTGTCCTTCGAGCAGTACTTC. Amino acid sequence: CASSVLGSVSFEQYF.

The gene calls are TRBV5-6 and TRBJ2-7; maybe TRBD1 (6 bases). There are 16 residues in the CDR3. Germline V gene lookup returns CDR1 SGHDT and CDR2 YYEEEE. Trimming took off 0 bases at V and 0 bases at J, with 13 bases between the two ends. The CDR3 protein is CASSLEGRGSSYEQYF. DNA for the CDR3: TGTGCCAGCAGCTTGGAGGGCAGGGGAAGCTCCTACGAGCAGTACTTC. The full variable domain, rest sourced from reference TRBV5-6 and TRBJ2-7, is DAGVTQSPTHLIKTRGQQVTLRCSPKSGHDTVSWYQQALGQGPQFIFQYYEEEERQRGNFPDRFSGHQFPNYSSELNVNALLLGDSALYLCASSLEGRGSSYEQYFGPGTRLTVT.

The V gene is TRBV7-2, the J gene TRBJ2-1; D possibly corresponds to TRBD1 (6 bases). Trimming left V 8 bases short and J 8 bases short, with 16 bases between. Per germline, CDR1 SGHTA and CDR2 FQGNSA. The CDR3 sequence is 13 residues long. The CDR3 is CASLGAGEYEQFF. The CDR3 DNA reads as TGTGCCAGCCTGGGGGCAGGGGAATATGAGCAGTTCTTC.

Regarding this clone: The identical CDR3 is also encoded by other nucleotide sequences in the sample. The chain employs TRBV18 and TRBJ2-1; D call uncertain. Germline assignment: CDR1 KGHSH and CDR2 LQKENI. Trimming left V 3 bases short and J 4 bases short, with 10 bases between. The CDR3 is made up of 14 amino acids. The CDR3 DNA follows: TGTGCCAGCTCACCTGATAGGACGTACAATGAGCAGTTCTTC. Amino acids: CASSPDRTYNEQFF.

This chain connects TRBV5-1 to TRBJ1-4, with D unresolved. The CDR3 consists of 16 residues. V was trimmed by 4 bases and J by 3 bases, leaving 16 bases between them. Looked up from germline, CDR1 is SGHRS and CDR2 is YFSETQ. For the CDR3, the DNA is TGCGCCAGCAGCCTCGCGATAGGAGGTGCTAATGAAAAACTGTTTTTT. The encoded protein is CASSLAIGGANEKLFF.

The chain combines TRBV18 with TRBJ2-5; 7 positions agree with TRBD2. The germline gives CDR1 KGHSH, CDR2 LQKENI. The CDR3 length is 17 residues. Unmatched junction bases numbered 8, after V lost 0 bases and J lost 1 base. CDR3 nucleotide sequence: TGTGCCAGCTCACCACCGGGTCTAGCGGTCCTCCAAGAGACCCAGTACTTC. It is translated as CASSPPGLAVLQETQYF.

The gene calls are TRBV4-3 and TRBJ1-4; D gene uncertain. The CDR3 runs 13 residues. The V and J ends lost 6 bases and 8 bases respectively, with 13 bases between them. The germline gives CDR1 LGHNA, CDR2 YSLEER. Here the CDR3 DNA reads TGCGCCAGCAGAGGGCCGGTTGACGAAAAACTGTTTTTT. Protein sequence: CASRGPVDEKLFF.

The chain uses TRBV2 and TRBJ1-4; D is ambiguous. The CDR3 sequence is 15 residues long. Germline CDR1 is SNHLY and CDR2 is FYNNEI. The ends were cut back, 7 bases at V and 8 bases at J, with 20 bases in the middle. Here the CDR3 reads CASTGERVRDEKLFF. DNA for the CDR3: TGTGCCAGCACCGGGGAAAGGGTACGCGACGAAAAACTGTTTTTT.